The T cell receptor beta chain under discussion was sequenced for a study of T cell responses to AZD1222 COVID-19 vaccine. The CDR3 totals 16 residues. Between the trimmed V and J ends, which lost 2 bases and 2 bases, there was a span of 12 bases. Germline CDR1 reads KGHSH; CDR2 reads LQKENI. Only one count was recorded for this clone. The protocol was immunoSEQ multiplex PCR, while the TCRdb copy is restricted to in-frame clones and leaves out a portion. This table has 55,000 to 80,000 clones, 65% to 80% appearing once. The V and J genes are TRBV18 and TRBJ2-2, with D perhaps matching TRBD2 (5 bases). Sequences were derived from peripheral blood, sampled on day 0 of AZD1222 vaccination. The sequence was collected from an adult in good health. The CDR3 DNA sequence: TGTGCCAGCTCACCAGGGAGTCTCATTAACACCGGGGAGCTGTTTTTT. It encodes CASSPGSLINTGELFF.